This T cell receptor (beta chain) was obtained from a study of T cell changes during pregnancy in multiple sclerosis. The table came from immunoSEQ multiplex PCR; TCRdb's copy has only in-frame clones and leaves some out. The repertoire consists of more than 70,000 clones, with roughly 93% occurring once and the leading ten covering about 2.5%. Trimming pared 1 base from V and 2 bases from J, leaving 10 bases between. The CDR3 consists of 14 residues. The V gene's germline CDR1 is SGHRS and CDR2 YFSETQ. The chain joins TRBV5-1 to TRBJ2-7, with D unclear. This clonotype was sampled from a female donor with multiple sclerosis, enrolled in a pregnancy study. The sequences come from peripheral blood, collected in the second trimester of pregnancy. DNA for the CDR3: TGCGCCAGCAGCTTGTGGGTAGGAGCCTACGAGCAGTACTTC. As protein: CASSLWVGAYEQYF.